What follows are 3 T cell receptor beta chains derived from one specimen sequenced in a study of blood T cell repertoires in COVID-19. The data were produced by immunoSEQ multiplex PCR, yet TCRdb's version contains in-frame clones alone and is incomplete. This repertoire shows tens of thousands of clones, around 89% found once; its top ten account for approximately 14%. The sequenced sample consisted of peripheral blood. The receptors stem from a woman aged 60-75 years with active COVID-19.

The rearrangement links TRBV6-8 to TRBJ1-1; 11 bases line up with TRBD1. The germline gives CDR1 MNHGY, CDR2 SAAAGT. This CDR3 is built from 14 residues. The junction had 2 bases not matched to a gene; V was cut back by 2 bases and J by 6 bases. The CDR3 sequence is CASSYGTGGSEAFF. CDR3 sequence (DNA): TGTGCCAGCAGTTACGGGACAGGGGGGTCTGAAGCTTTCTTT.

This clone occurred once. The chain links TRBV6-4 to TRBJ1-1; 8 bases agree with TRBD1. V lost 6 bases and J lost 0; bases outside the gene matches: 6. The CDR3 length is 15 residues. CDR1 and CDR2 (germline): MRHNA, SNTAGT. The CDR3, as DNA: TGTGCCAGCAGGACAGGGGTCCCCATGAACACTGAAGCTTTCTTT. This encodes CASRTGVPMNTEAFF.

The V call is TRBV20-1, the J call TRBJ2-6; D possibly uses TRBD1 or TRBD2 (6 bases each). From germline, CDR1 is DFQATT and CDR2 SNEGSKA (reference sequence). V shed 3 bases and J shed 0 bases, with 15 bases lying between them. The CDR3 length is 17 residues. The chain's CDR3 is CSASGGPVFSGANVLTF. The CDR3 region has the DNA TGCAGTGCTAGTGGGGGGCCCGTATTCTCTGGGGCCAACGTCCTGACTTTC.